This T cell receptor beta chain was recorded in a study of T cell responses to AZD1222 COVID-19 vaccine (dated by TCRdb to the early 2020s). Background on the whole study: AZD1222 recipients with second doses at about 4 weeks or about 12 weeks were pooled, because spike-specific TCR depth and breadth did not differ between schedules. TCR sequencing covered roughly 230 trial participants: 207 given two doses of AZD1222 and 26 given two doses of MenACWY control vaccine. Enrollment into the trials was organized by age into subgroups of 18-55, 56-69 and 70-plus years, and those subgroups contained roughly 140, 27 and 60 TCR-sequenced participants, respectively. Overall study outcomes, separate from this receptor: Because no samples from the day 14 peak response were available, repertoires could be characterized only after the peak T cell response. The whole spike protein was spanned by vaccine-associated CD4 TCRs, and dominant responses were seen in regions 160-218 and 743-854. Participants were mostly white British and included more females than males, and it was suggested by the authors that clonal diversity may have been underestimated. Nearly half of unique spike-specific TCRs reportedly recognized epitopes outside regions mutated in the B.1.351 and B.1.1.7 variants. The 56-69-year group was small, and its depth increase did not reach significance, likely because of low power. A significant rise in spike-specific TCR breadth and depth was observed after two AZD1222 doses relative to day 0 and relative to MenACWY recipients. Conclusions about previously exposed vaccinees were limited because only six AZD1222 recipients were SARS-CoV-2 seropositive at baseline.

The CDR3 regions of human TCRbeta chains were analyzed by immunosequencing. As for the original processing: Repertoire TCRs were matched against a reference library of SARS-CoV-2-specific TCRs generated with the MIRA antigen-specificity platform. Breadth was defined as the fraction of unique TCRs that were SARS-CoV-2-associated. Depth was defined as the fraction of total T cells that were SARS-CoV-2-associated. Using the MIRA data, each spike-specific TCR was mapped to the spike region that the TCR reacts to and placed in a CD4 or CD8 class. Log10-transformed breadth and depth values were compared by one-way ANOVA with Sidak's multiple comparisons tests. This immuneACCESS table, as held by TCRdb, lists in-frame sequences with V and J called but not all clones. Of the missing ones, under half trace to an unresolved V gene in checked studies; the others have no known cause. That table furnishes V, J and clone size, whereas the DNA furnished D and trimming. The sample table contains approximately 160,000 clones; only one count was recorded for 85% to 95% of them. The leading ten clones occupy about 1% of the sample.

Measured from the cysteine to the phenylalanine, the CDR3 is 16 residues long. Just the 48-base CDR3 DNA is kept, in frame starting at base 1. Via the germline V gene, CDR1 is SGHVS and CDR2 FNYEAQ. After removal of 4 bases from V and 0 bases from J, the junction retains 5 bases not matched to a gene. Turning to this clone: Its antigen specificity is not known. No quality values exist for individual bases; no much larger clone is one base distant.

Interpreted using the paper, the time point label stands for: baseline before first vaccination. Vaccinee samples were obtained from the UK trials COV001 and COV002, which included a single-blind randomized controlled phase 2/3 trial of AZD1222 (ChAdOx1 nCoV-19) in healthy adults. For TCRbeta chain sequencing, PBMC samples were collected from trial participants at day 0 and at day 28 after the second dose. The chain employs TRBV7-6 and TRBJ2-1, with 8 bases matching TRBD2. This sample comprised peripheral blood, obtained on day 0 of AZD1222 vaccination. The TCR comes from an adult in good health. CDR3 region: CASSSLGGASYNEQFF. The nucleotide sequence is TGTGCCAGCAGCTCCCTCGGGGGGGCCTCCTACAATGAGCAGTTCTTC.